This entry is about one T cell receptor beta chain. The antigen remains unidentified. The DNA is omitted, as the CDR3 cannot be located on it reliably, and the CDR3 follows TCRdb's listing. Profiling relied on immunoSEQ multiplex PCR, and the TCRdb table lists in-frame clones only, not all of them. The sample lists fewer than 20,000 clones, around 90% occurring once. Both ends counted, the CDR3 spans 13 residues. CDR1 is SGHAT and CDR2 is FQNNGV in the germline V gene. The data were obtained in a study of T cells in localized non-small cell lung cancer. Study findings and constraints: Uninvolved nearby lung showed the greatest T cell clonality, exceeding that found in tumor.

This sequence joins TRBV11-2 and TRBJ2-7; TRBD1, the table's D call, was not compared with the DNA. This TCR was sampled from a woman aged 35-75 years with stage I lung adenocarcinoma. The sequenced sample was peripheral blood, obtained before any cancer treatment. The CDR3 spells CASSFGQGAVKYF.